One and the same sample provided the 3 T cell receptor beta chains below, sequenced in a study of cytomegalovirus exposure and HLA in healthy donors (dated by TCRdb to the late 2010s). Library preparation employed the immunoSEQ multiplex PCR assay. What TCRdb holds here is the immuneACCESS table cut down to in-frame rearrangements. Part of the clones is not present; checked against another copy, under half of the missing clones reflect an unresolved V gene, and the others are unexplained. Within this sample are some 230,000 clones, with 80% to 95% of them counted one time only. Together, the top ten hold 1% to 1.2% of the sample. Specimen: PBMCs. The source is a woman between 18 and 29 years old in good health and CMV-seronegative.

The rearrangement uses TRBV19 and TRBJ2-7, with TRBD2 matching 15 bases. Germline values: CDR1 LNHDA, CDR2 SQIVND (reference sequence). Losses at the gene ends were 2 bases for V and 3 bases for J; bases not matched to a gene: 17. The CDR3 has 21 residues. The CDR3 here is CASSIRFRTSGRAGLIYEQYF. The CDR3, as DNA: TGTGCCAGTAGTATAAGGTTTAGGACTAGCGGGAGGGCCGGGTTGATCTACGAGCAGTACTTC. The whole variable domain, filled in from reference TRBV19 and TRBJ2-7, reads DGGITQSPKYLFRKEGQNVTLSCEQNLNHDAMYWYRQDPGQGLRLIYYSQIVNDFQKGDIAEGYSVSREKKESFPLTVTSAQKNPTAFYLCASSIRFRTSGRAGLIYEQYFGPGTRLTVT.

The chain is built from TRBV4-2 and TRBJ2-3; D is possibly TRBD1 (6 bases). Per the germline V gene, CDR1 is LGHNA and CDR2 is YNFKEQ. Trimming shortened V by 1 base and J by 3 bases, and 14 bases separated the two germline ends. The CDR3 loop spans 16 amino acids. The chain's CDR3 is CASSQVERQGTDTQYF. As DNA, the CDR3 is TGTGCCAGCAGCCAAGTTGAACGCCAGGGGACAGATACGCAGTATTTT.

The chain has TRBV29-1 and TRBJ2-7, with D perhaps matching TRBD1 (5 bases). The CDR3 contains 13 residues. The germline CDR1 and CDR2 sequences are SQVTM and ANQGSEA. V lost 4 bases, J lost 0 bases, and 10 bases lay in between. The DNA for the CDR3 is TGCAGCGTTGTGGTGGACACCTCCTACGAGCAGTACTTC. It yields the protein CSVVVDTSYEQYF.